This T cell receptor (beta chain) originates from a study of T cells in Graves' hyperthyroidism and ophthalmopathy. Looked up from germline, CDR1 is LNHDA and CDR2 is SQIVND (reference sequence). The CDR3 consists of 15 residues. The V and J ends lost 7 bases and 4 bases, in that order; junction bases with no gene match: 7. RNA transcripts served as the template for amplifying TCR beta CDR3 regions. First-round RT-PCR targeting the TCR CDR3 was performed with the HTBI primer set. TCRdb redid the calling of the multiplex PCR reads with MiXCR, one entry per CDR3 protein. The table lists 380,000 or so distinct CDR3 sequences, roughly 14% of them singletons. The diagnostic basis comprised clinical symptoms, serum thyroxine and TRAb, thyroid ultrasound and orbital computed tomography. The blood sample dates from first hyperthyroidism diagnosis, preceding any ophthalmopathy symptoms. Study observations and caveats: Ophthalmopathy and stable hyperthyroidism were told apart by a 13 V-J model. Most thyroid clonotypes that were expanded above 0.001 also turned up in blood.

Worth noting for this clonotype: Antigen unknown.

Sequencing input: blood. The rearrangement uses TRBV19 and TRBJ2-5; 12 nucleotides match TRBD2. This TCR derives from a man aged 30 to 45 with Graves' hyperthyroidism that later progressed to Graves' ophthalmopathy. The CDR3 protein is CASTLTSGGLETQYF. The CDR3 DNA sequence: TGTGCCAGTACCCTGACTAGCGGGGGACTAGAGACCCAGTACTTC.